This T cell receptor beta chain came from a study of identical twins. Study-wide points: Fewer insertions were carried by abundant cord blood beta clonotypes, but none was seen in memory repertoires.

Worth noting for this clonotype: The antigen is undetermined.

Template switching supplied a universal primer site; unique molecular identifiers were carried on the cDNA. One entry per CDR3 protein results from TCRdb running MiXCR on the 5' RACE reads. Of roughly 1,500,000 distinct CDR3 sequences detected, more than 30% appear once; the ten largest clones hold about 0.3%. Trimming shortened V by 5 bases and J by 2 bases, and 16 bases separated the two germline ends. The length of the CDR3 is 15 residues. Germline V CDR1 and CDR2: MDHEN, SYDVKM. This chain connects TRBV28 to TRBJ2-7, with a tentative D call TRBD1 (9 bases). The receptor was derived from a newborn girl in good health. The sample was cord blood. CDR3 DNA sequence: TGTGCCAGCAGTGGGACAGGGACTAGGCCCTACGAGCAGTACTTC. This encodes CASSGTGTRPYEQYF.